One sample yielded the 20 T cell receptor beta chains listed below, sequenced in a study of blood T cell repertoires in COVID-19 (dated by TCRdb to 2020 to 2021). Library generation was performed with the immunoSEQ multiplex PCR assay. What TCRdb holds here is the immuneACCESS table cut down to in-frame rearrangements. Part of the clones is not present; checked against another copy, under half of the missing clones reflect an unresolved V gene, and the others are unexplained. The sample table records over 110,000 clones; approximately 80% of these occur just once. Just under 2% of the sample goes to the ten largest clones. The sample was peripheral blood. The receptors come from a woman aged 55 to 70 with acute or convalescent COVID-19.

The chain couples TRBV7-9 to TRBJ2-7, with 8 bases matching TRBD2. Germline CDR1 is SEHNR and CDR2 is FQNEAQ (reference sequence). V lost 5 bases and J lost 5; bases outside the gene matches: 2. This CDR3 region has 12 residues. Here the CDR3 reads CASSLTSDEQYF. The CDR3 DNA follows: TGTGCCAGCAGCCTGACTAGCGACGAGCAGTACTTC. Based on the CDR3 plus reference TRBV7-9 and TRBJ2-7, the full variable domain is DTGVSQNPRHKITKRGQNVTFRCDPISEHNRLYWYRQTLGQGPEFLTYFQNEAQLEKSRLLSDRFSAERPKGSFSTLEIQRTEQGDSAMYLCASSLTSDEQYFGPGTRLTVT.

The rearrangement uses TRBV28 and TRBJ1-5; TRBD1 agrees at 9 bases. The CDR3 runs to 19 residues. V lost 1 base and J lost 1; bases outside the gene matches: 11. Germline V lookup: CDR1 MDHEN, CDR2 SYDVKM. The CDR3 DNA follows: TGTGCCAGCAGTTTATTGTGGGGGACAGGGTTGGTGAGCAATCAGCCCCAGCATTTT. This sequence encodes CASSLLWGTGLVSNQPQHF. Full variable domain (outside the CDR3, taken from reference TRBV28 and TRBJ1-5): DVKVTQSSRYLVKRTGEKVFLECVQDMDHENMFWYRQDPGLGLRLIYFSYDVKMKEKGDIPEGYSVSREKKERFSLILESASTNQTSMYLCASSLLWGTGLVSNQPQHFGDGTRLSIL.

The count of this clone is one. V usage is TRBV19 and J usage is TRBJ2-3; 9 nucleotides align to TRBD2. This CDR3 comprises 16 residues. CDR1 LNHDA and CDR2 SQIVND come from the germline V gene (reference sequence). J gave up 3 bases and V 6 bases, and 10 bases lay outside the gene matches. As DNA, the CDR3 is TGTGCCAGTAGCCTCATCGGAGCGGGAGGAACAGATACGCAGTATTTT. Translating it yields CASSLIGAGGTDTQYF.

The chain links TRBV27 to TRBJ2-1, with TRBD2 identical over 7 bases. Germline CDR1 is MNHEY and CDR2 is SMNVEV (reference sequence). V was clipped by 0 bases and J by 2 bases; unmatched bases: 1. This CDR3 contains 15 residues. The CDR3: CASSLSSGPYNEQFF. CDR3 bases: TGTGCCAGCAGTTTATCTAGCGGGCCCTACAATGAGCAGTTCTTC.

The genes are TRBV5-1 and TRBJ1-5; D gene uncertain. The CDR3 has 13 residues. Germline CDR1 reads SGHRS; CDR2 reads YFSETQ. Trimming removed 3 bases from V and 5 bases from J, with 9 bases in between. CDR3 sequence reads: CASSSWEDQPQHF. As DNA, the CDR3 is TGCGCCAGCAGCTCTTGGGAGGATCAGCCCCAGCATTTT.

V is TRBV30 and J is TRBJ2-7; D not resolved. The CDR3 has 12 amino acids. The germline V and J ends were trimmed by 1 base and 0 bases, with 4 bases remaining between them. CDR1 and CDR2 from the germline V gene are GTSNPN and SVGIG (reference sequence). Written as DNA, the CDR3 is TGTGCCTGGAGTGCGAGCTCCTACGAGCAGTACTTC. Its protein is CAWSASSYEQYF.

The V call is TRBV11-2, the J call TRBJ2-3, with 8 bases identical to TRBD2. The CDR3 sequence is 18 residues long. Germline assignment: CDR1 SGHAT and CDR2 FQNNGV. After removal of 5 bases from V and 1 base from J, the junction contained 14 bases not matched to a gene. The CDR3 loop is CASSPIALLAVGTDTQYF. CDR3 coding DNA: TGTGCCAGCAGCCCTATTGCCTTACTAGCGGTCGGCACAGATACGCAGTATTTT. Drawing the rest from reference TRBV11-2 and TRBJ2-3, the complete variable domain is EAGVAQSPRYKIIEKRQSVAFWCNPISGHATLYWYQQILGQGPKLLIQFQNNGVVDDSQLPKDRFSAERLKGVDSTLKIQPAKLEDSAVYLCASSPIALLAVGTDTQYFGPGTRLTVL.

This clone has just a few counts. In DNA form, the CDR3 reads TGCGCCAGCAGCCCGGACAGGGGAAGAAACACCATATATTTT. It yields the protein CASSPDRGRNTIYF. The gene calls are TRBV5-1 and TRBJ1-3, with 9 bases identical to TRBD1. The junction had 4 bases not matched to a gene; V was cut back by 4 bases and J by 5 bases. The CDR3 consists of 14 residues. Germline values: CDR1 SGHRS, CDR2 YFSETQ. The full variable domain, rest sourced from reference TRBV5-1 and TRBJ1-3, is KAGVTQTPRYLIKTRGQQVTLSCSPISGHRSVSWYQQTPGQGLQFLFEYFSETQRNKGNFPGRFSGRQFSNSRSEMNVSTLELGDSALYLCASSPDRGRNTIYFGEGSWLTVV.

The rearrangement uses TRBV30 and TRBJ1-4; no reliable D call. This CDR3 region has 15 residues. Germline CDR1 and CDR2: GTSNPN and SVGIG (reference sequence). Trimming left V 1 base short and J 0 bases short, with 9 bases between. CDR3 sequence: CAWSGTVATNEKLFF. For the CDR3, the DNA is TGTGCCTGGAGTGGAACAGTTGCAACTAATGAAAAACTGTTTTTT.

This chain uses TRBV28 with TRBJ1-5; D possibly corresponds to TRBD1 (5 bases). Germline CDR1 and CDR2: MDHEN and SYDVKM. The ends were cut back, 6 bases at V and 2 bases at J, with 11 bases in the middle. This CDR3 is built from 14 residues. In DNA, the CDR3 is TGTGCCAGCAGCTCGGGGGGGGGCAATCAGCCCCAGCATTTT. Translated: CASSSGGGNQPQHF.

J is TRBJ1-2 and V is TRBV2, with TRBD1 matching over 10 bases. Germline V lookup: CDR1 SNHLY, CDR2 FYNNEI. V trimming: 4 bases; J trimming: 6 bases; junction bases outside the gene matches: 5. The CDR3 covers 14 residues. CDR3 sequence (DNA): TGTGCCAGCAGTGTGTCCGGGACAGGGGATGGCTACACCTTC. Translation gives CASSVSGTGDGYTF.

The CDR3 spells CASSPNRKETQYF. CDR3 nucleotide sequence: TGTGCCAGCAGCCCAAACAGGAAAGAGACCCAGTACTTC. The V call is TRBV3-1 (or the pseudogene TRBV3-2), the J call TRBJ2-5; D is possibly TRBD1 (5 bases). The germline V gene has CDR1 LGHDT and CDR2 YNNKEL (reference sequence). V was trimmed by 4 bases and J by 3 bases, leaving 9 bases between them. The CDR3 length is 13 residues.

The chain couples TRBV2 to TRBJ2-1, with D maybe TRBD1 (5 bases). The CDR3 has 15 residues. The germline gives CDR1 SNHLY, CDR2 FYNNEI. The V and J ends lost 3 bases and 9 bases respectively, with 18 bases between them. DNA for the CDR3: TGTGCCAGCAGTGATGGACAAGCACTCTTAGGTGAGCAGTTCTTC. It translates to CASSDGQALLGEQFF.

CDR3 DNA sequence: TGTGCCAGCAGCTTAGTAGGGGTACCCGGGGAGCTGTTTTTT. It translates to CASSLVGVPGELFF. This sequence joins TRBV11-2 and TRBJ2-2, with D tentatively TRBD1 (5 bases). V lost 1 base and J 6 bases, leaving 9 bases between the germline ends. CDR1 is SGHAT and CDR2 is FQNNGV in the germline V gene. The CDR3 contains 14 residues.

This clone appeared a single time. V gene TRBV28 combines with J gene TRBJ2-7, with D perhaps TRBD2 (5 bases). CDR3 length: 17 residues. Trimming left V 3 bases short and J 0 bases short, with 18 bases between. Germline V gives CDR1 MDHEN, CDR2 SYDVKM. The CDR3 DNA sequence: TGTGCCAGCAGTTTCCCCACGAAACTAGATTTCTCCTACGAGCAGTACTTC. The encoded protein is CASSFPTKLDFSYEQYF.

This rearrangement joins TRBV28 to TRBJ1-3; TRBD1 matches at 9 bases. The CDR3 is 16 amino acids. Unmatched junction bases numbered 5, after V lost 5 bases and J lost 0 bases. Germline V gene sequence: CDR1 MDHEN, CDR2 SYDVKM. CDR3 nucleotides: TGTGCCAGCAGTGTAACGGGACAGGGCTCTGGAAACACCATATATTTT. Amino acid sequence: CASSVTGQGSGNTIYF.

The chain employs TRBV5-1 and TRBJ1-3, with TRBD1 identical over 7 bases. J lost 9 bases, V lost 4 bases, and 7 bases had no gene match. The CDR3 extends over 13 amino acids. Per germline, CDR1 SGHRS and CDR2 YFSETQ. CDR3 in amino acids: CASSETGVGTIYF. CDR3 coding DNA: TGCGCCAGCAGCGAAACAGGGGTTGGCACCATATATTTT.

V gene TRBV27 combines with J gene TRBJ2-7; 9 nucleotides align to TRBD2. The germline V gene has CDR1 MNHEY and CDR2 SMNVEV (reference sequence). With V trimmed by 3 bases and J by 2 bases, 8 bases remained unmatched. This CDR3 is 16 amino acids long. The CDR3 region is CASSFSSGERAYEQYF. The CDR3 nucleotides read TGTGCCAGCAGTTTTTCTAGCGGGGAACGCGCCTACGAGCAGTACTTC.

J is TRBJ2-4 and V is TRBV12-3 or TRBV12-4, with D hard to call. Trimming took off 4 bases at V and 6 bases at J, with 7 bases between the two ends. CDR3 length: 12 residues. The CDR3 DNA reads TGTGCCAGCAGTTCCGGCGGAAACATTCAGTACTTC. The encoded protein is CASSSGGNIQYF.

This chain joins TRBV7-9 and TRBJ2-2; 11 bases map to TRBD2. The CDR3 is 16 residues long. J was trimmed by 7 bases and V by 3 bases; bases with no gene match: 7. Per germline, CDR1 SEHNR and CDR2 FQNEAQ (reference sequence). The CDR3 nucleotides are TGTGCCAGCAGCTTTCCAACTAGCGGGAGTGGCGGGGAGCTGTTTTTT. It is translated as CASSFPTSGSGGELFF.